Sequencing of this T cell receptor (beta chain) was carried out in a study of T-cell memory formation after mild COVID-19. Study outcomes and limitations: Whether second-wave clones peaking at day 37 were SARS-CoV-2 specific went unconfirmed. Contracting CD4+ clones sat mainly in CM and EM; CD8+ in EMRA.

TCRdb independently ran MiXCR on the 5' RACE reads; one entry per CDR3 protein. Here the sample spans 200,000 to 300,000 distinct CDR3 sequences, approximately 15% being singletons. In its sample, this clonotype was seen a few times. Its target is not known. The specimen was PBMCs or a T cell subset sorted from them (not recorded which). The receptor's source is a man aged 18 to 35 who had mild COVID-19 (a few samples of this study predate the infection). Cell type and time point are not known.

CDR3 coding DNA: TGTGCCAGCAGTTACGGGAGCTCCTACAATGAGCAGTTCTTC. Translation: CASSYGSSYNEQFF. This chain links TRBV12-3 or TRBV12-4 with TRBJ2-1; D is possibly TRBD2 (6 bases). The CDR3 covers 14 residues. The V gene lost 4 bases and the J gene lost 0 bases, with 7 bases spanning the gap.